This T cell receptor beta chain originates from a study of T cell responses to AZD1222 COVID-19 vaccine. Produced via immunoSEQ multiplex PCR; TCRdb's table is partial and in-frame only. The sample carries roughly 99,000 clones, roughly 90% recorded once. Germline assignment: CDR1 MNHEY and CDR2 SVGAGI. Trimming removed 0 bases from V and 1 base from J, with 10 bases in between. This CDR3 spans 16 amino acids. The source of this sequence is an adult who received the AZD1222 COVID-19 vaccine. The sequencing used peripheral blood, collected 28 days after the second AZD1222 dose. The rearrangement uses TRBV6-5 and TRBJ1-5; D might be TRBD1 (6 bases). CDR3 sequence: CASSYSIGGSNQPQHF. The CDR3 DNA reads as TGTGCCAGCAGTTACTCGATAGGGGGGAGCAATCAGCCCCAGCATTTT.